The source of this TCR beta chain is a study of blood T cell repertoires in COVID-19 (dated by TCRdb to 2019 to 2021). Concerning the study at large: The collaborator samples originated in the United States, Italy and Spain and spanned the acute and convalescent phases of COVID-19. A de-identified subject ID, COVID-19 status, age in years and sex were almost always included in the sample metadata. Where available, HLA class I and class II types were obtained from metadata supplied by the sample provider rather than from assay-based typing. The prospective study material was composed of cDNA or gDNA derived from T cells, B-cell-depleted T cells, or PBMCs. The repertoires were released in a freely available public database meant as a resource for research on the immune response to SARS-CoV-2. Subjects who had been exposed to COVID-19, were actively infected with it, or had recovered from it provided the deeply sampled blood TCRbeta repertoires that made up the dataset. Samples came from the ongoing ImmuneRACE study (first 160 participants) plus 1,254 subjects from 6 global collaborators.

Each collaborating institution followed its own protocols to collect whole blood in K2EDTA tubes. For TCRbeta analysis, collaborator samples were shipped as frozen whole blood, as isolated PBMCs, or as DNA extracted from either sample type. TCRbeta CDR3 regions were amplified from genomic DNA using the immunoSEQ Assay, a bias-controlled multiplex PCR. In the authors' own workflow: The number of nucleated cells in each sample was estimated from the amplification of reference gene primers within the assay. Sequence reads were collapsed and filtered to measure the absolute abundance of every unique TCRbeta CDR3 rearrangement. Productive Simpson clonality was computed per sample as the square root of Simpson's diversity index over productive rearrangements. The source is immuneACCESS, and TCRdb retained only in-frame sequences with V and J called. Part of the clones is not carried over; for the studies checked, unresolved V genes explain less than half of this, and the remainder is unexplained. V and J calls and clone size are those listed in that table; D and trimming were worked out from the DNA. This sample holds under 200,000 clones; roughly 82% were observed only once. The ten biggest clones cover 4.5% to 5.5% of the sample.

In this sample, this clone turned up a few times. The target of this receptor is not known. No much larger clonotype is one base removed from it; base qualities were not supplied. Summary of the overall study and its limitations: How much clinical and demographic metadata was included differed by source and by participant, and the metadata was provided uncurated.

What was sequenced was peripheral blood. The TCR comes from a woman in her 30s with acute or convalescent COVID-19.

Here the CDR3 is given as CASSGLIAKNIQYF. The nucleotides are TGTGCCAGTAGCGGCTTAATAGCCAAAAACATTCAGTACTTC. The V gene is TRBV5-5 and the J gene is TRBJ2-4; perhaps TRBD2 is the D gene, with 6 bases matching. A distance of 12 bases separates the germline ends of V and J, which lose 8 bases and 0 bases respectively. The CDR3 has 14 amino acids, counting the end cysteine and phenylalanine. Kept here is only the CDR3 DNA, which spans 42 bases and is read in frame from base 1. The germline V gene encodes CDR1 SGHKS and CDR2 YYEKEE (reference sequence).